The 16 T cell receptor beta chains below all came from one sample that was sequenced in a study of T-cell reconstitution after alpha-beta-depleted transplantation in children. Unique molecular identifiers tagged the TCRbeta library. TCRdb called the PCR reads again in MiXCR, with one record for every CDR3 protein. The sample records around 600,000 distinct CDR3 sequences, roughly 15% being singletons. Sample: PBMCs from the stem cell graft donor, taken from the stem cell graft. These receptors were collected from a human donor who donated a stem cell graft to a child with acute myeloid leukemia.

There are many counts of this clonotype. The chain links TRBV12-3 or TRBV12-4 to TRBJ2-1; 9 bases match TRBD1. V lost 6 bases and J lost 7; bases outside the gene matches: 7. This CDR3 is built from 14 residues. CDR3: CASREGTGNNEQFF. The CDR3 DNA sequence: TGTGCCAGCAGAGAAGGGACAGGGAATAATGAGCAGTTCTTC.

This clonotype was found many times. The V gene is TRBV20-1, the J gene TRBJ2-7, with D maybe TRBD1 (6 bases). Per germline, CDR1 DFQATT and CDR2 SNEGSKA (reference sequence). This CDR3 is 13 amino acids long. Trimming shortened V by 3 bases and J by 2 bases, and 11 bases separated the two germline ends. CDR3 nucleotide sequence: TGCAGTGCTAGCGATACAGGGACCTACGAGCAGTACGTC. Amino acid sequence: CSASDTGTYEQYV.

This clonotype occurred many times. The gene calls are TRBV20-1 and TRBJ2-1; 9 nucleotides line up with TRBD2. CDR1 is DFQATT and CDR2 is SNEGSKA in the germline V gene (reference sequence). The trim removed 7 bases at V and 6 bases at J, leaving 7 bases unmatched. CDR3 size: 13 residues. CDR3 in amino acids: CSVSAGGPNEQFF. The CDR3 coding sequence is TGCAGTGTTTCAGCGGGGGGCCCCAATGAGCAGTTCTTC.

The CDR3 is CASEDRDEAFF. The CDR3 bases are TGCGCCAGCGAAGACAGGGATGAAGCTTTCTTT. The chain has TRBV10-2 and TRBJ1-1, with TRBD1 matching over 7 bases. This CDR3 region has 11 residues. In germline, CDR1 is WSHSY, CDR2 SAAADI. Trimming cost V 8 bases and J 7 bases; bases outside gene matches: 4.

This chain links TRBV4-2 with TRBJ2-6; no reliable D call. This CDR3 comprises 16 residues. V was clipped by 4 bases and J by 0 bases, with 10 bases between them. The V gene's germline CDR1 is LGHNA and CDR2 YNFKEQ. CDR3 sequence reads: CASSPGLLSGANVLTF. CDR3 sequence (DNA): TGTGCCAGCAGCCCCGGCCTTCTCTCTGGGGCCAACGTCCTGACTTTC.

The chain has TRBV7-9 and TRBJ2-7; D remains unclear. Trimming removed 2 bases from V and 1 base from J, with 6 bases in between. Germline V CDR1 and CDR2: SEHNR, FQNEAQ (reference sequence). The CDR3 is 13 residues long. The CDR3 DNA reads TGTGCCAGCAGCTTATCCCGTTCCTACGAGCAGTACGTC. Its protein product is CASSLSRSYEQYV.

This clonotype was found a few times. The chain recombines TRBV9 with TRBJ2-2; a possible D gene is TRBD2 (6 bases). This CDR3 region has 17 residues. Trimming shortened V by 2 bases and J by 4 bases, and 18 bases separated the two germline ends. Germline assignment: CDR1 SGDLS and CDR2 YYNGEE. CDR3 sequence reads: CASSVGSGGSTTGELFF. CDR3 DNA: TGTGCCAGCAGCGTGGGTAGCGGCGGATCGACCACCGGGGAGCTGTTTTTT.

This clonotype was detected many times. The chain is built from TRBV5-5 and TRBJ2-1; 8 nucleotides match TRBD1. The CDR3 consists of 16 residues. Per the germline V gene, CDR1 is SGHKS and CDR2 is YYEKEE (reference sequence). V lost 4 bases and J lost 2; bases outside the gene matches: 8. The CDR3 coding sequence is TGTGCCAGCAGCGTCCAGGGGGCGCGGGCCTACAATGAGCAGTTCTTC. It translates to CASSVQGARAYNEQFF.

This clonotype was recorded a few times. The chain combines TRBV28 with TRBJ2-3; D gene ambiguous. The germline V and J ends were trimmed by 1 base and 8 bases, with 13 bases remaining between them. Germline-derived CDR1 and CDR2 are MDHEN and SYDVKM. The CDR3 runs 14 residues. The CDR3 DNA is TGTGCCAGCAGTTTATATCGGGCTCAAGGTACGCAGTATTTT. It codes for CASSLYRAQGTQYF.

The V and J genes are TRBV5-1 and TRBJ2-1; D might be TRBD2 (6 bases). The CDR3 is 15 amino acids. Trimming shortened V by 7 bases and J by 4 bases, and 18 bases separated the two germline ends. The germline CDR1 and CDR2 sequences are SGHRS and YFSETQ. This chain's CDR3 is CASRMGRDPYNEQFF. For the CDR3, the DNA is TGCGCCAGCCGCATGGGGCGGGACCCTTACAATGAGCAGTTCTTC.

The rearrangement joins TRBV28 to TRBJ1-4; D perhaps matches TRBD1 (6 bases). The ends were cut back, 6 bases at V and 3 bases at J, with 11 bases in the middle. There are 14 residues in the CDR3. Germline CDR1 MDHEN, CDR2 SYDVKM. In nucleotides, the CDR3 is TGTGCCAGCAGCATAGGACAGTCTAATGAAAAACTGTTTTTT. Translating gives CASSIGQSNEKLFF.

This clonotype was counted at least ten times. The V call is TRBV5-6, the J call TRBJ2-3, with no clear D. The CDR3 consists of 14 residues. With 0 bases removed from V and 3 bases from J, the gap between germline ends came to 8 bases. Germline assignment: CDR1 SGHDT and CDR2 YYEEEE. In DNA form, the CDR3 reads TGTGCCAGCAGCTTGGACCATAAGACAGATACGCAGTATTTT. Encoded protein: CASSLDHKTDTQYF.

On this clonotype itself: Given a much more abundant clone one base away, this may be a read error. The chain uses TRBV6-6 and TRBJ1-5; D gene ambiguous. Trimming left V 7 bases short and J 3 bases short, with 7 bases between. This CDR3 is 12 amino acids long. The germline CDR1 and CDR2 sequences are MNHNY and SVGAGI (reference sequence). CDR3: CASTRANQPQHF. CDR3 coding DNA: TGTGCCAGCACACGAGCCAATCAGCCCCAGCATTTT.

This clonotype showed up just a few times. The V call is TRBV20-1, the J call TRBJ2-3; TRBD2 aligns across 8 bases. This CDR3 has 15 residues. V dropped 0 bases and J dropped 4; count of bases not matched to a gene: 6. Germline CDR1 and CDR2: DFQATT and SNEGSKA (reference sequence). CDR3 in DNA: TGCAGTGCTAGAGATCGGGGGGGCGCGGCAGATACGCAGTATTTT. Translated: CSARDRGGAADTQYF.

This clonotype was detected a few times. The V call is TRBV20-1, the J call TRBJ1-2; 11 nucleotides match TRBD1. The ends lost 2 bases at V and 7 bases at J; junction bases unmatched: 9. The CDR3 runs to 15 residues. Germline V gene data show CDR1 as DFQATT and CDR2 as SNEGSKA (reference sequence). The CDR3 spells CSARPGTGGYGGYTF. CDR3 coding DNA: TGCAGTGCTAGACCTGGGACAGGGGGGTACGGTGGCTACACCTTC.

CDR3 sequence (DNA): TGTGCCAGCAGCCGCCGGCGACAGTTCCAAGAGACCCAGTACTTC. Protein: CASSRRRQFQETQYF. The chain employs TRBV7-2 and TRBJ2-5; TRBD1 is a possible D gene (5 bases). Trimming removed 5 bases from V and 1 base from J, with 14 bases in between. Germline-derived CDR1 and CDR2 are SGHTA and FQGNSA. The CDR3 covers 15 residues.